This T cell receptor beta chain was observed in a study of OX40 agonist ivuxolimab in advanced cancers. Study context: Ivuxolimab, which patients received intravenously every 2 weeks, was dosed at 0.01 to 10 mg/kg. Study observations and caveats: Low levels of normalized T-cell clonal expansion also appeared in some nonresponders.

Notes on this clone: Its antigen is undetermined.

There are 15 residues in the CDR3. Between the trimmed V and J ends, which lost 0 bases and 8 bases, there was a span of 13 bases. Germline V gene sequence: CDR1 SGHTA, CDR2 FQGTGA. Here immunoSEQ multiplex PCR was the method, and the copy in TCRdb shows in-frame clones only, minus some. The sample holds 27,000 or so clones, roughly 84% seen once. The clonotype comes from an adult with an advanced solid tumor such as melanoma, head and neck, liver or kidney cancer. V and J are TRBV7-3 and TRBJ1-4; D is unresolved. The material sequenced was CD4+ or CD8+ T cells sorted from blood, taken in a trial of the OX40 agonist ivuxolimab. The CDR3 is CASSLTAAPGEKLFF. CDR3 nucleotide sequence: TGTGCCAGCAGCTTAACAGCAGCACCGGGAGAAAAACTGTTTTTT.